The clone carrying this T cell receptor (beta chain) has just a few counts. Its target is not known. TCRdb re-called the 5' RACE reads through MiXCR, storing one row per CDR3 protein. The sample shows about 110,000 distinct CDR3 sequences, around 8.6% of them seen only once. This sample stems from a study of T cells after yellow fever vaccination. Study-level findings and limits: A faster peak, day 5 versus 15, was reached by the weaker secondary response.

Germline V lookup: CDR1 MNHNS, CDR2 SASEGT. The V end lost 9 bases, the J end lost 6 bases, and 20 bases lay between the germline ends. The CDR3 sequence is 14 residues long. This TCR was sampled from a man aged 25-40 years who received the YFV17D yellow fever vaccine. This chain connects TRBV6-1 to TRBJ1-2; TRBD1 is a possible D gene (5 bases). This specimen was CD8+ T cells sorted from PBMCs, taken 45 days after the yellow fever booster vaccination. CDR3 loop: CASSRGLPRDGYTF. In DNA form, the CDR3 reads TGTGCCAGTTCGAGGGGCCTGCCTAGGGATGGCTACACCTTC.